This TCR beta chain is from a study of cytomegalovirus exposure and HLA in healthy donors (dated by TCRdb to 2015 to 2018). Regarding the study in general: According to an earlier analysis of a few hundred of the donors, 200 million or so T cells yielded roughly 110 million unique TCR beta sequences and about 300 Gb of sequence data. Four or five DR-DQ haplotypes were handled as single units for association and clustering because linkage in the cohort was strong. The study profiled the T cell repertoires of 500 to 800 subjects by immunosequencing and related them to cytomegalovirus serostatus. A later analysis re-examined previously published TCR beta repertoires from about 670 donors and added high-resolution HLA genotyping to investigate patterns of TCR occurrence. High-throughput TCR immunosequencing, statistical association of individual TCRs with disease status, and machine learning were combined to predict cytomegalovirus infection status. An earlier analysis of around 580 of the donors used high-throughput TCR beta sequencing to judge whether each TCR beta V gene segment behaved as functional or pseudogenic. The study aimed to test whether signatures of past pathogen exposure could be identified by cataloging public T cell receptors. Both class I and class II loci were covered by HLA typing, at four-digit resolution. The later analysis used no new phenotypic data to find candidate immune exposures, relying instead on TCR beta sequences and their occurrence across donors. Typing coverage varied by locus: roughly 620-640 donors for A, B, C, DRB1 and DQB1; 500 to 550 for DQA1; around 610 for DPA1; fewer than 480 for DPB1. Donor age, sex, ethnicity and CMV serostatus were compiled together with the repertoire data. All discovery cohort repertoires had been generated on a single sequencing platform. Of the 350 to 400 genotyped donors, around 81% fell in the genetic ancestry cluster associated with self-reported Caucasian donors. Roughly 300 gigabases of sequencing data and 80 million or so unique TCR sequences were included in an early release covering around 600 HLA-typed donors. A separate validation cohort of more than 100 different subjects was used in addition to the roughly 700-subject first cohort. A later genetic analysis used genome-wide SNP genotypes for about three fifths of the 666 donors, treating that subset as a discovery cohort. On average, over 200,000 unique TCR beta nucleotide sequences were sequenced per donor among fewer than 500 genotyped donors of the cohort, with around 19% of those sequences being non-productive.

General conclusions and limits of the study: Because HLA typing was unavailable for some donors at each locus, only the typed subset was used in association tests. Linkage disequilibrium might explain the correlated functional status among segregating V segments, but an unknown experimental factor could not be excluded. In an earlier analysis of some 500 of the donors, most TCR beta V segments appeared in productive rearrangements about 87% or about 30% of the time, broadly matching IMGT annotations. According to a later analysis, parvovirus B19, influenza, CMV and Epstein-Barr virus appeared linked to several top co-occurrence clusters. The only immune exposure information available for the cohort was CMV serostatus. The presence/absence analyses assumed that sequencing depth was roughly uniform across donors, and that assumption may not be true. In a later analysis, HLA-associated TCR beta chains were found to be more clonally expanded and to have lower generation probabilities than equally common non-associated chains. When HLA alleles, especially DR and DQ, strongly co-occurred, TCR associations were difficult to assign to individual alleles. In vitro tests confirmed that a few of the cytomegalovirus-associated TCR beta chains recognize cytomegalovirus antigens. In both the original and validation cohorts, the classifier was reported to diagnose cytomegalovirus status with high specificity and sensitivity. In a later analysis, some 18,000 TCR beta sequences were associated with specific HLA alleles at a false discovery rate of 0.05. Most TCR sequences were seen in very few donors, while some public TCRs were found in many individuals. A cluster of highly shared sequence variants was judged likely to be a technical artifact of the sequencing pipeline. According to a later genetic analysis, donors in an Asian-associated ancestry cluster had fewer N-insertions in productive TCRs than the approximately 700-donor mean. Because counts were too low, more than 15 rarely observed V segments, including chromosome 9 orphons, were excluded from the earlier analysis of roughly 580 of the donors. In a later genetic analysis, a missense DCLRE1C variant was associated with V-gene and J-gene trimming of TCR beta chains, and the association was replicated in an independent cohort. According to a later analysis, TCR association rates differed among HLA loci, with DRB1 alleles showing the most associated TCRs and HLA-C alleles showing the fewest. Some IMGT-functional V segments, including TRBV6-2 and TRBV6-3, could not be distinguished by the 87-base-pair reads and were therefore excluded. According to a later analysis, most CMV-associated TCR beta chains appeared to be HLA-restricted, and the HLA associations seemed to be driven largely by CMV exposure. The authors suggested that the approach could potentially be extended to other disease states and immunological phenotypes. In the study, around 150 TCR beta chains were listed as associated with cytomegalovirus. A further reported finding was that TCR beta sequences accurately predicted the HLA-A and HLA-B alleles for most subjects in the first cohort. The cohort was sequenced for TCR beta chains only, and without alpha or paired-chain data the features that could be detected were limited.

In total, approximately 700 healthy bone marrow donors made up the cohort. At the time of sampling, every cohort member was nominally healthy, though immune exposures that went unrecorded were likely present. The donor was CMV seronegative and was included in the group of 352 seronegative cohort members. Every donor gave a peripheral blood sample, and the peripheral blood mononuclear cells from that sample were used for TCR beta sequencing. The Qiagen DNeasy Blood Extraction Kit was used to extract genomic DNA from the blood cell samples. Notes on this clone: The clone's antigen remains unknown. The record has no base qualities; no much larger clone is one base away.

The CDR3 covers 13 residues, taking in both the cysteine and the phenylalanine. The DNA shown is the 39-base CDR3, in frame from base 1. At the junction V is shortened by 0 bases and J by 9 bases, with 14 bases in between. As encoded in the germline V gene (reference sequence), CDR1 is GTSNPN while CDR2 is SVGIG. The library was prepared using the immunoSEQ multiplex PCR assay. For the multiplex PCR, a mixture combining 60 forward primers for TCR Vbeta segments and 13 reverse primers for TCR Jbeta segments was used. The CDR3 region of rearranged TCR beta genes was amplified from genomic DNA by a multiplex PCR assay. The amplified TCR beta libraries were sequenced on the Illumina HiSeq System as 87-base-pair reads. Regarding the original processing steps: A later analysis tallied 75 million to 95 million unique TCR beta chains across the 700 or so repertoires, and around 12 million of those chains were shared by two or more donors. A nearest-neighbor algorithm error-corrected the raw reads and collapsed the reads into unique sequences, merging closely related sequences to remove PCR and sequencing errors. V, D and J gene segments were assigned by aligning CDR3 sequences to IMGT reference sequences. For a sequence to be retained, at least a six-nucleotide match to both a V gene segment and a J gene segment was required. A rearrangement was called productive if the CDR3 had no stop codons and remained in frame with V and J, and every other rearrangement was called non-productive. Following IMGT convention, CDR3 was defined as the stretch from the second conserved V-encoded cysteine to the conserved J-encoded phenylalanine. The earlier analysis of 587 of the donors excluded any sequence lacking an unambiguous match to a single V gene segment. In an earlier analysis of 587 of the donors, V segments were called functional above 56.7% productive rearrangements and were called segregating when the between-donor standard deviation exceeded 5%. A statistical classification framework was built to diagnose cytomegalovirus status from the catalog of TCR beta chain sequences. A later analysis assigned V and J genes by comparing TCR nucleotide sequences with IMGT/GENE-DB human TR gene sequences. The TCRdist pipeline was used in a later analysis to assign CDR3 sequences and most-parsimonious VDJ recombination scenarios. In a later analysis, every TCR beta chain was defined by the combination of its CDR3 amino acid sequence and its V-gene family, and reads without a unique V-gene family were dropped. As a way to deal with suspected cross-contamination and a sequencing artifact, a later analysis dropped 592 nucleotide sequences that were highly shared and had low generation probability. In a later analysis, a clonal expansion index was calculated for each public chain from normalized within-repertoire ranks of inferred template counts. In a later analysis, generation probabilities were computed with a VDJ recombination model fitted to out-of-frame rearrangements, and the resulting probabilities were checked against IGoR. A later analysis scored TCR-TCR, TCR-HLA and TCR-CMV co-occurrence with hypergeometric tests, applying a repertoire-size bias correction to TCR pairs. False discovery rates were estimated in a later analysis by permuting HLA or CMV assignments 20 times. A later analysis grouped co-occurring TCRs with DBSCAN, adding TCRdist sequence similarity when clustering within HLA-allele-positive subsets. Repertoires with fewer than 30,000 or more than 120,000 public chains, plus five repertoires with anomalous nucleotide sharing, were excluded from co-occurrence clustering. The table was pulled from immuneACCESS by TCRdb, which kept in-frame rearrangements only. Such tables lose some clones; where checked, under half of the loss comes from unresolved V genes, and the rest has no known cause. V and J calls and clone size are given by that table; D and trimming were obtained from the DNA. A total of 100,000 or so clones appear in this sample, about four fifths of them only once. The ten largest clones take up 5.5% to 8% of the sample.

This sequence uses TRBV30 and TRBJ2-5, with TRBD2 perhaps the D gene, on 6 matching bases. This TCR derives from a young man in good health and CMV-seronegative. Sequences were obtained from PBMCs. The CDR3 has the sequence CAWSVQWRDPQYF. The DNA sequence reads TGTGCCTGGAGTGTACAGTGGAGGGACCCCCAGTACTTC.